These 20 T cell receptor beta chains were all obtained from the same sample, sequenced in a study of CD8 T cell repertoires and HIV-1 epitope variants. Their cognate antigens are unknown. The data were produced by immunoSEQ multiplex PCR, yet TCRdb's version contains in-frame clones alone and is incomplete. The repertoire holds thousands of clones, with around 66% as singletons. Sequenced input: cultured CD8+ T cells derived from PBMCs. Receptors originate from a male donor with HIV.

This rearrangement joins TRBV7-9 to TRBJ2-7; the D gene is possibly TRBD2 (5 bases). Trimming stripped 5 bases from V and 0 bases from J, with 14 bases between. The CDR3 sequence is 15 residues long. Germline CDR1 is SEHNR and CDR2 is FQNEAQ (reference sequence). CDR3 sequence reads: CASSPKAGPSYEQYF. The CDR3 DNA reads as TGTGCCAGCAGCCCCAAGGCGGGCCCCTCCTACGAGCAGTACTTC.

V usage is TRBV5-5 and J usage is TRBJ1-2; no reliable D call. The CDR3 has 13 amino acids. Germline values: CDR1 SGHKS, CDR2 YYEKEE (reference sequence). V was trimmed by 0 bases and J by 4 bases, leaving 7 bases between them. CDR3 DNA: TGTGCCAGCAGCTTGGACAGTACCTATGGCTACACCTTC. Translated, it gives CASSLDSTYGYTF.

This rearrangement joins TRBV7-9 to TRBJ2-1, with unresolved D. This CDR3 has 14 residues. Deletions cut 1 base from V and 5 bases from J, with 9 bases between. Germline assignment: CDR1 SEHNR and CDR2 FQNEAQ (reference sequence). CDR3 amino acids: CASSLGSGDNEQFF. The CDR3 nucleotides read TGTGCCAGCAGCTTAGGATCGGGCGACAATGAGCAGTTCTTC.

This chain uses TRBV7-2 with TRBJ2-7; D is unresolved. Trimming removed 0 bases at V and 2 bases at J, with 11 bases between. This CDR3 comprises 15 residues. Germline-derived CDR1 and CDR2 are SGHTA and FQGNSA. CDR3 protein: CASSLAPDGAYEQYF. The DNA of the CDR3 is TGTGCCAGCAGCTTAGCCCCTGATGGGGCCTACGAGCAGTACTTC.

The V call is TRBV27, the J call TRBJ2-5; 8 bases fit TRBD1. The DNA matches TRBJ2-7 better at its end, which makes the J call doubtful. This CDR3 is built from 14 residues. Germline V gene sequence: CDR1 MNHEY, CDR2 SMNVEV (reference sequence). The CDR3 DNA sequence: TGTGCCAGCAGTAGTGTGGGACAGGACTACGAGCAGTACTTC. Translated, it gives CASSSVGQDYEQYF.

The chain employs TRBV28 and TRBJ2-7; D ambiguous. V was pared by 2 bases and J by 0 bases, with 14 bases between. The CDR3 runs 16 residues. CDR1 and CDR2 (germline): MDHEN, SYDVKM. This chain's CDR3 is CASSLMADQFSYEQYF. Written as DNA, the CDR3 is TGTGCCAGCAGTTTAATGGCAGACCAATTCTCCTACGAGCAGTACTTC.

This chain joins TRBV19 and TRBJ2-1; D unclear. Trimming stripped 7 bases from V and 3 bases from J, with 16 bases between. The CDR3 length is 15 residues. CDR1 and CDR2 from the germline V gene are LNHDA and SQIVND (reference sequence). The CDR3 protein is CASNPTPSGYNEQFF. The DNA of the CDR3 is TGTGCCAGTAATCCGACCCCCTCGGGCTACAATGAGCAGTTCTTC.

The chain carries TRBV27 and TRBJ2-1, with 8 bases matching TRBD2. CDR1 and CDR2 from the germline V gene are MNHEY and SMNVEV (reference sequence). Unmatched junction bases numbered 10, after V lost 5 bases and J lost 4 bases. The CDR3 has 16 residues. CDR3 DNA sequence: TGTGCCAGCAGTCCACCGACTAGCGTGGGATACAATGAGCAGTTCTTC. Amino acids: CASSPPTSVGYNEQFF.

The rearrangement uses TRBV5-4 and TRBJ2-1; maybe TRBD2 (5 bases). The ends were cut back, 1 base at V and 0 bases at J, with 8 bases in the middle. Germline V gene sequence: CDR1 SGHNT, CDR2 YYREEE (reference sequence). The CDR3 contains 15 residues. The CDR3 DNA reads TGTGCCAGCAGCTTGTTTCGGGACTCCTACAATGAGCAGTTCTTC. Its protein product is CASSLFRDSYNEQFF.

V usage is TRBV2 and J usage is TRBJ2-7, with 10 nucleotides matching TRBD1. The CDR3 runs to 14 residues. Germline trimming cut 4 bases from V and 7 bases from J; bases unmatched to any gene: 7. Germline V gene data show CDR1 as SNHLY and CDR2 as FYNNEI. CDR3 nucleotides: TGTGCCAGCAGTGCGGGACAGGGGCGGAGTGAGCAGTACTTC. It is translated as CASSAGQGRSEQYF.

CDR3 sequence reads: CASIGLAGVGTDTQYF. In DNA, the CDR3 is TGTGCCAGCATTGGGCTAGCGGGGGTAGGCACAGATACGCAGTATTTT. The rearrangement uses TRBV2 and TRBJ2-3; 10 bases align to TRBD2. CDR1 and CDR2 from the germline V gene are SNHLY and FYNNEI. This CDR3 comprises 16 residues. V lost 7 bases to trimming and J lost 1 base; unmatched junction nucleotides: 8. The whole variable domain, filled in from reference TRBV2 and TRBJ2-3, reads EPEVTQTPSHQVTQMGQEVILRCVPISNHLYFYWYRQILGQKVEFLVSFYNNEISEKSEIFDDQFSVERPDGSNFTLKIRSTKLEDSAMYFCASIGLAGVGTDTQYFGPGTRLTVL.

The table lists this clone with a few counts. The gene calls are TRBV14 and TRBJ2-7; perhaps TRBD2 as D (6 bases). This CDR3 has 14 residues. Deletions cut 6 bases from V and 7 bases from J, with 19 bases between. The germline CDR1 and CDR2 sequences are SGHDN and FVKESK. The CDR3 reads CASSPTSSHREQYF. DNA for the CDR3: TGTGCCAGCAGTCCTACTAGCTCCCACCGGGAGCAGTACTTC.

The chain employs TRBV27 and TRBJ2-3; the D is unclear. The length of the CDR3 is 16 residues. The germline V gene has CDR1 MNHEY and CDR2 SMNVEV (reference sequence). The germline V and J ends were trimmed by 6 bases and 2 bases, with 18 bases remaining between them. The CDR3 DNA is TGTGCCAGCAGCCCGACGCCGCTATTGACCACAGATACGCAGTATTTT. Translated, it gives CASSPTPLLTTDTQYF.

In its sample, this clone was seen a few times. The gene calls are TRBV5-4 and TRBJ2-3; D possibly corresponds to TRBD1 (7 bases). This CDR3 is built from 14 residues. The V gene lost 2 bases and the J gene lost 4 bases, with 11 bases spanning the gap. In germline, CDR1 is SGHNT, CDR2 YYREEE (reference sequence). The CDR3 protein is CASSFGGGADTQYF. CDR3 nucleotide sequence: TGTGCCAGCAGCTTCGGAGGGGGCGCAGATACGCAGTATTTT.

This clone was counted only a few times. V gene TRBV28 combines with J gene TRBJ2-5; D unresolved. CDR1 is MDHEN, CDR2 SYDVKM, per germline. This CDR3 has 15 residues. Trimming left V 4 bases short and J 0 bases short, with 12 bases between. DNA of the CDR3: TGTGCCAGCAGTTCCGTCGACCGAGACCAAGAGACCCAGTACTTC. This sequence encodes CASSSVDRDQETQYF.

This clone was recorded a few times. Here the CDR3 reads CASSPPDNLAYTEAFF. CDR3 nucleotides: TGTGCCAGCTCACCACCGGACAACCTGGCGTACACTGAAGCTTTCTTT. V gene TRBV18 combines with J gene TRBJ1-1; possibly TRBD1 for D (5 bases). This CDR3 has 16 residues. The V end was cut by 0 bases, the J end by 3 bases, with 14 bases between. Germline V gene sequence: CDR1 KGHSH, CDR2 LQKENI.

The chain is built from TRBV10-1 and TRBJ2-1, with no clear D. This CDR3 comprises 13 residues. The ends were cut back, 3 bases at V and 4 bases at J, with 7 bases in the middle. Germline loops: CDR1 WNHNN, CDR2 SYGVQD (reference sequence). The CDR3 DNA follows: TGCGCCAGCAGTGATAGGAAGTACAATGAGCAGTTCTTC. Amino acids: CASSDRKYNEQFF.

V is TRBV5-1 and J is TRBJ2-1, with TRBD2 identical over 8 bases. The germline CDR1 and CDR2 sequences are SGHRS and YFSETQ. This CDR3 is 15 amino acids long. The V and J ends lost 8 bases and 6 bases, in that order; junction bases with no gene match: 13. The CDR3 DNA reads as TGCGCCAGTTTTAGCGGGGCGGAACCCATCAATGAGCAGTTCTTC. This sequence encodes CASFSGAEPINEQFF.

V and J are TRBV9 and TRBJ2-7; D is unresolved. The V gene lost 7 bases and the J gene lost 5 bases, with 16 bases spanning the gap. Germline assignment: CDR1 SGDLS and CDR2 YYNGEE. The CDR3 is 13 residues long. The CDR3 DNA reads as TGTGCCAGCTCATCTCAAGCCACCGACGAGCAGTACTTC. It encodes CASSSQATDEQYF.

This chain joins TRBV13 and TRBJ2-7; 7 bases match TRBD2. The CDR3 is 15 residues long. Germline V gene data show CDR1 as PRHDT and CDR2 as FYEKMQ (reference sequence). V shed 3 bases, J shed 2 bases, and the junction held 7 bases outside the gene matches. Here the CDR3 reads CASSFAGVGAYEQYF. In DNA form, the CDR3 reads TGTGCCAGCAGCTTCGCGGGAGTTGGTGCCTACGAGCAGTACTTC.